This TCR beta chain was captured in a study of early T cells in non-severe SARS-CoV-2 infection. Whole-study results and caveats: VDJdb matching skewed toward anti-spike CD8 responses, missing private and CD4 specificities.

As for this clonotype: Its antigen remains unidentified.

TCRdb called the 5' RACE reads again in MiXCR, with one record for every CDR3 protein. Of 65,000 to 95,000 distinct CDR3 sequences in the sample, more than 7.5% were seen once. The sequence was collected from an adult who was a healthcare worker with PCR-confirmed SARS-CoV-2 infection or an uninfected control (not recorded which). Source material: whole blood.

The chain's CDR3 is CASSLGAVGDTQYF. The CDR3 nucleotides read TGTGCCAGCAGCTTAGGGGCCGTGGGGGATACGCAGTATTTT. The chain has TRBV7-2 and TRBJ2-3; D uncertain. Germline loops: CDR1 SGHTA, CDR2 FQGNSA. The germline V and J ends were trimmed by 1 base and 6 bases, with 11 bases remaining between them. The CDR3 runs to 14 residues.